A single sample gave rise to the 15 T cell receptor beta chains below, sequenced in a study of CD8 T cells in ankylosing spondylitis. A single record per CDR3 protein comes from TCRdb applying MiXCR to the 5' RACE reads. This table holds around 130,000 distinct CDR3 sequences, approximately 17% found once. These receptors' targets are unknown. The study, taken as a whole, reports: Seemingly distinctive of ankylosing spondylitis blood was a TCR beta motif formed by eight highly homologous variants.

What was sequenced was blood, either unsorted or a sorted T cell fraction (not recorded which). Every receptor here comes from a male donor with ankylosing spondylitis.

V usage is TRBV2 and J usage is TRBJ2-7, with TRBD2 as a possible D gene (6 bases). CDR1 and CDR2 from the germline V gene are SNHLY and FYNNEI. Trimming left V 6 bases short and J 4 bases short, with 19 bases between. This CDR3 has 15 residues. The CDR3 here is CASRAPGLGTYEQYF. CDR3 sequence (DNA): TGTGCCAGCAGAGCCCCGGGACTGGGAACTTACGAGCAGTACTTC.

This clonotype was seen a handful of times. The chain recombines TRBV7-9 with TRBJ1-2; D not certain. Between the trimmed V and J ends, which lost 5 bases and 4 bases, there was a span of 8 bases. There are 12 residues in the CDR3. Looked up from germline, CDR1 is SEHNR and CDR2 is FQNEAQ (reference sequence). The CDR3 nucleotides are TGTGCCAGCAGCGCGGACGGCTATGGCTACACCTTC. It codes for CASSADGYGYTF.

This clonotype was detected a few times. The rearrangement joins TRBV14 to TRBJ1-1; D is uncertain. V was cut by 4 bases and J by 4 bases, with 13 bases left in between. The CDR3 length is 14 residues. Germline lookup yields CDR1 SGHDN and CDR2 FVKESK. CDR3 in DNA: TGTGCCAGCAGCCGAAACGGTTGGGCCACTGAAGCTTTCTTT. It encodes CASSRNGWATEAFF.

DNA of the CDR3: TGCGCCAGCAGCTGGACAGCGGAGGGGTCAATGCAAGAGACCCAGTACTTC. As protein: CASSWTAEGSMQETQYF. The chain recombines TRBV5-1 with TRBJ2-5; either TRBD1 or TRBD2 may fit D (6 bases each). The V gene lost 3 bases and the J gene lost 2 bases, with 20 bases spanning the gap. Germline V CDR1 and CDR2: SGHRS, YFSETQ. The CDR3 runs 17 residues.

V gene TRBV27 combines with J gene TRBJ2-7; 8 positions match TRBD1. CDR3 length: 14 amino acids. J was trimmed by 3 bases and V by 3 bases; bases with no gene match: 4. Germline lookup yields CDR1 MNHEY and CDR2 SMNVEV (reference sequence). This CDR3 reads CASSFGTGHYEQYF. CDR3 sequence (DNA): TGTGCCAGCAGTTTCGGGACAGGCCACTACGAGCAGTACTTC.

As concerns this clonotype: This may be a read error, as it is one base from a much larger clone. The V gene is TRBV4-3, the J gene TRBJ2-7; the D is unclear. Germline V gives CDR1 LGHNA, CDR2 YSLEER. V dropped 1 base and J dropped 0 bases, with 7 bases sitting between them. This CDR3 contains 14 residues. The CDR3 is CASSQVVSSYEQYF. The DNA of the CDR3 is TGCGCCAGCAGCCAAGTCGTGAGCTCCTACGAGCAGTACTTC.

This clonotype showed up many times. The CDR3 reads CASSTGYSNQPQHF. In nucleotides, the CDR3 is TGCGCCAGCAGCACGGGATATAGCAATCAGCCCCAGCATTTT. V is TRBV5-1 and J is TRBJ1-5; D ambiguous. CDR1 and CDR2 from the germline V gene are SGHRS and YFSETQ. CDR3 length: 14 amino acids. The ends were cut back, 4 bases at V and 0 bases at J, with 8 bases in the middle.

This clonotype was found many times. The genes are TRBV9 and TRBJ2-1; D unclear. The CDR3 length is 13 residues. V was clipped by 0 bases and J by 1 base, with 2 bases between them. Germline assignment: CDR1 SGDLS and CDR2 YYNGEE. CDR3 in amino acids: CASSVGSYNEQFF. CDR3 coding DNA: TGTGCCAGCAGCGTAGGTTCCTACAATGAGCAGTTCTTC.

This clonotype was seen a handful of times. J is TRBJ2-1 and V is TRBV20-1, with a weak D call TRBD1 (6 bases). The V gene's germline CDR1 is DFQATT and CDR2 SNEGSKA (reference sequence). The CDR3 has 15 residues. Trimming removed 3 bases from V and 2 bases from J, with 14 bases in between. The CDR3 DNA reads as TGCAGTGCTAGCAAGGGCACAGGGACCTACAATGAGCAGTTCTTC. Translating gives CSASKGTGTYNEQFF.

This clonotype was seen ten or more times. This sequence joins TRBV7-3 and TRBJ2-3, with D uncertain. The V gene lost 5 bases and the J gene lost 0 bases, with 6 bases spanning the gap. Germline-derived CDR1 and CDR2 are SGHTA and FQGTGA. This CDR3 is built from 13 residues. The CDR3 loop is CASSAASTDTQYF. In nucleotides, the CDR3 is TGTGCCAGCAGCGCTGCTAGCACAGATACGCAGTATTTT.

The CDR3 loop reads CATSWADFSNTGELFF. CDR3 DNA: TGTGCCACCAGTTGGGCGGACTTTTCGAACACCGGGGAGCTGTTTTTT. This chain joins TRBV24-1 and TRBJ2-2; perhaps TRBD2 as D (5 bases). The CDR3 has 16 amino acids. Germline CDR1 reads KGHDR; CDR2 reads SFDVKD. V was pared by 6 bases and J by 0 bases, with 13 bases between.

The gene calls are TRBV14 and TRBJ2-3; D ambiguous. Germline V gene sequence: CDR1 SGHDN, CDR2 FVKESK. Trimming pared 2 bases from V and 4 bases from J, leaving 10 bases between. The CDR3 totals 14 residues. CDR3 amino acids: CASSQTERADTQYF. The CDR3, as DNA: TGTGCCAGCAGCCAAACGGAACGGGCAGATACGCAGTATTTT.

This clonotype showed up just a few times. The chain couples TRBV20-1 to TRBJ1-1; D is possibly TRBD1 (5 bases). V dropped 2 bases and J dropped 0 bases, with 10 bases sitting between them. CDR1 and CDR2 from the germline V gene are DFQATT and SNEGSKA (reference sequence). This CDR3 contains 14 residues. In DNA form, the CDR3 reads TGCAGTGCTAGAAGAGACAGTATGAACACTGAAGCTTTCTTT. This sequence encodes CSARRDSMNTEAFF.

This chain connects TRBV20-1 to TRBJ1-5; no clear D gene. The V and J ends lost 3 bases and 5 bases respectively, with 17 bases between them. This CDR3 spans 15 amino acids. From germline, CDR1 is DFQATT and CDR2 SNEGSKA (reference sequence). This chain's CDR3 is CSASLNFGGYQPQHF. CDR3 in DNA: TGCAGTGCTAGCCTAAATTTTGGAGGATATCAGCCCCAGCATTTT.

This clonotype was observed a few times. This chain joins TRBV5-8 and TRBJ1-5; unclear D gene. The CDR3 has 11 residues. CDR1 SGHTS and CDR2 YDEGEE come from the germline V gene. V lost 4 bases to trimming and J lost 9 bases, with 8 bases between them. CDR3 protein: CASSPLPPQHF. The CDR3 DNA is TGTGCCAGCAGCCCTTTGCCGCCCCAGCATTTT.